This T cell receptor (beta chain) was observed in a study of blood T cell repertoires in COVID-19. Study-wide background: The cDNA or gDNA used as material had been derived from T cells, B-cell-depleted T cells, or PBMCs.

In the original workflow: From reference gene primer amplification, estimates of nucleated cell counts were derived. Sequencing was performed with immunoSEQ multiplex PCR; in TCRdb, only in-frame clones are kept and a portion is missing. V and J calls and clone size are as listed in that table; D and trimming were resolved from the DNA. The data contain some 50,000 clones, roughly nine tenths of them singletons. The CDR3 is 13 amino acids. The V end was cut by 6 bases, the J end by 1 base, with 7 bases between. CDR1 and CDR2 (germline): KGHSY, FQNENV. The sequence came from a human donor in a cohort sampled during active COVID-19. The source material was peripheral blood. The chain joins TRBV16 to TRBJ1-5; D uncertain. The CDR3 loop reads CASRLGSNQPQHF. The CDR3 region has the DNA TGTGCCAGCAGACTCGGGAGCAATCAGCCCCAGCATTTT.